This entry concerns a single T cell receptor (beta chain). The length of the CDR3 is 16 residues. Trimming left V 0 bases short and J 5 bases short, with 16 bases between. Germline assignment: CDR1 LNHDA and CDR2 SQIVND (reference sequence). This sample is part of a study of response to subunit inactivated influenza vaccine. MiXCR, applied by TCRdb to the RT-PCR reads, yields one record per CDR3 protein. The sample consists of around 600,000 distinct CDR3 sequences, about 11% of them appearing once. These data were likewise used in another study, on T cells expressing NK-cell markers. That source adds: TCR beta cDNA was made by 5'RACE template switching with UMIs. Sorting was limited to alpha-beta TCR-expressing T cells with an anti-gamma-delta TCR antibody in several experiments.

The sequence derives from a man aged 50 to 59 who received an inactivated influenza vaccine. Source: PBMCs from blood, taken on the day of vaccination. The rearrangement links TRBV19 to TRBJ2-5; D may be TRBD2 (6 bases). CDR3 loop: CASSIEFAGRRETQYF. DNA of the CDR3: TGTGCCAGTAGTATAGAGTTCGCAGGGAGGAGGGAGACCCAGTACTTC.